A single sample is the source of the 21 T cell receptor beta chains below, sequenced in a study of shared clonotypes between healthy human individuals. Measured with immunoSEQ multiplex PCR; TCRdb has only the in-frame clones, and not every one. This table holds fewer than 1.4 million clones, around 78% found once. The material sequenced was memory CD4+ T cells from PBMCs. The subset is: CD45RA-negative fraction. Every receptor here comes from a man between 18 and 35 years old in good health. Some clones in this sample may be carry-over from other donors' samples.

This clone was detected once. The chain couples TRBV6-1 to TRBJ1-2, with D maybe TRBD1 (5 bases). CDR3 length equals 13 residues. V lost 7 bases and J 0 bases, leaving 9 bases between the germline ends. Looked up from germline, CDR1 is MNHNS and CDR2 is SASEGT. The CDR3 nucleotides are TGTGCCAGCACCGTAGGGGCTAACTATGGCTACACCTTC. This encodes CASTVGANYGYTF.

The rearrangement joins TRBV5-4 to TRBJ2-3; TRBD1 might be the D (7 bases). This CDR3 has 14 residues. Germline V gene lookup returns CDR1 SGHNT and CDR2 YYREEE (reference sequence). V gave up 4 bases and J gave up 4 bases, with 13 bases separating them. CDR3 loop: CASSPQGGADTQYF. The CDR3 DNA sequence: TGTGCCAGCAGCCCCCAGGGGGGCGCAGATACGCAGTATTTT.

Only one count was recorded for this clone. The chain uses TRBV2 and TRBJ2-5, with D uncertain. CDR1 SNHLY and CDR2 FYNNEI come from the germline V gene. The CDR3 length is 13 residues. Trimming removed 7 bases from V and 2 bases from J, with 11 bases in between. The CDR3 sequence: CASMRLLQETQYF. CDR3 coding DNA: TGTGCCAGCATGAGACTCCTGCAAGAGACCCAGTACTTC. The variable domain in full, completed from reference TRBV2 and TRBJ2-5, reads EPEVTQTPSHQVTQMGQEVILRCVPISNHLYFYWYRQILGQKVEFLVSFYNNEISEKSEIFDDQFSVERPDGSNFTLKIRSTKLEDSAMYFCASMRLLQETQYFGPGTRLLVL.

This sequence joins TRBV12-5 and TRBJ2-3, with D tentatively TRBD1 (5 bases). V lost 9 bases and J 0 bases, leaving 10 bases between the germline ends. The CDR3 length is 13 residues. CDR1 and CDR2 (germline): LGHNT, FRNRAP. CDR3 DNA sequence: TGTGCTAGCCGACAGTCTAGCACAGATACGCAGTATTTT. Encoded protein: CASRQSSTDTQYF.

This sequence joins TRBV2 and TRBJ2-7, with 13 bases that match TRBD2. Trimming removed 6 bases from V and 5 bases from J; junction bases left unmatched: 13. This CDR3 is 17 amino acids long. Germline V CDR1 and CDR2: SNHLY, FYNNEI. CDR3 DNA: TGTGCCAGCAGATACACAAGGACTAGCGGGAGTAAGGACGAGCAGTACTTC. Translation: CASRYTRTSGSKDEQYF.

Only one count was recorded for this clone. CDR3 nucleotide sequence: TGTGCCAGCTCACCGCTTGGACAGCGCTCTGGAAACACCATATATTTT. Translating gives CASSPLGQRSGNTIYF. V usage is TRBV18 and J usage is TRBJ1-3, with D possibly being TRBD1 (6 bases). V lost 3 bases, J lost 0 bases, and 12 bases lay in between. This CDR3 spans 16 amino acids. Germline CDR1 is KGHSH and CDR2 is LQKENI.

The CDR3 sequence: CASSLAGGGLAEQFF. In DNA, the CDR3 is TGTGCCAGCAGCTTAGCGGGAGGCGGGTTGGCTGAGCAGTTCTTC. The gene calls are TRBV5-4 and TRBJ2-1, with TRBD2 identical over 9 bases. J gave up 9 bases and V 2 bases, and 9 bases lay outside the gene matches. This CDR3 contains 15 residues. Germline CDR1 SGHNT, CDR2 YYREEE (reference sequence).

V usage is TRBV9 and J usage is TRBJ1-2; D gene uncertain. From germline, CDR1 is SGDLS and CDR2 YYNGEE. The CDR3 contains 15 residues. Trimming removed 1 base at V and 4 bases at J, with 14 bases between. The CDR3 loop is CASSVSSNSGYGYTF. In DNA, the CDR3 is TGTGCCAGCAGCGTAAGCTCGAATAGCGGCTATGGCTACACCTTC.

The chain recombines TRBV18 with TRBJ2-7; TRBD2 might be the D (7 bases). The V gene lost 2 bases and the J gene lost 2 bases, with 19 bases spanning the gap. Germline V gene sequence: CDR1 KGHSH, CDR2 LQKENI. This CDR3 comprises 17 residues. The CDR3 loop reads CASSPKVGGGTPYEQYF. CDR3 DNA: TGTGCCAGCTCACCAAAGGTTGGCGGGGGCACTCCCTACGAGCAGTACTTC.

The chain links TRBV7-2 to TRBJ2-7, with 10 bases aligning to TRBD2. Germline V gene data show CDR1 as SGHTA and CDR2 as FQGNSA. The V gene end was trimmed by 6 bases and the J gene end by 4 bases; junction bases not matched to a gene: 9. The CDR3 runs 15 residues. CDR3 nucleotides: TGTGCCAGCAGTACTAGCGGGGCGGCTGGGTACGAGCAGTACTTC. This gives the protein CASSTSGAAGYEQYF.

This clone was observed at least ten times. The chain uses TRBV27 and TRBJ2-7, with D tentatively TRBD1 or TRBD2 (5 bases each). Trimming cost V 5 bases and J 9 bases, with 14 bases left between them. The CDR3 sequence is 12 residues long. The germline CDR1 and CDR2 sequences are MNHEY and SMNVEV (reference sequence). In nucleotides, the CDR3 is TGTGCCAGCAGTATGGGGCGGGTGGCGCAGTACTTC. Its protein is CASSMGRVAQYF.

A few counts support this clone. The V gene is TRBV7-3, the J gene TRBJ1-1; weak D call: TRBD1 (5 bases). Germline loops: CDR1 SGHTA, CDR2 FQGTGA. The CDR3 is 14 amino acids. V was trimmed by 5 bases and J by 6 bases, leaving 16 bases between them. CDR3 nucleotide sequence: TGTGCCAGCAGCCCCACCCCAGGGTCCCCTGAAGCTTTCTTT. Protein sequence: CASSPTPGSPEAFF.

This rearrangement joins TRBV28 to TRBJ1-5; D gene uncertain. Germline V gene data show CDR1 as MDHEN and CDR2 as SYDVKM. V was clipped by 6 bases and J by 6 bases, with 15 bases between them. This CDR3 comprises 14 residues. CDR3 loop: CASSLEIWGQPQHF. CDR3 in DNA: TGTGCCAGCAGCCTTGAGATTTGGGGTCAGCCCCAGCATTTT.

The table lists this clone with a few counts. The chain combines TRBV7-9 with TRBJ2-2; 7 bases are shared with TRBD2. V lost 5 bases and J lost 5; bases outside the gene matches: 8. The CDR3 runs to 15 residues. Per the germline V gene, CDR1 is SEHNR and CDR2 is FQNEAQ (reference sequence). CDR3 sequence reads: CASSPRTRQTGELFF. The CDR3 DNA reads as TGTGCCAGCAGCCCAAGGACTAGACAGACCGGGGAGCTGTTTTTT.

V and J are TRBV7-2 and TRBJ2-7; TRBD2 agrees at 7 bases. CDR3 length equals 15 residues. V lost 5 bases, J lost 5 bases, and 12 bases stayed unmatched. CDR1 and CDR2 (germline): SGHTA, FQGNSA. CDR3 sequence reads: CASSPGGGRRDEQYF. The CDR3 region has the DNA TGTGCCAGCAGCCCGGGAGGCGGACGCCGGGACGAGCAGTACTTC.

This chain links TRBV5-3 with TRBJ2-3; no reliable D call. TRBV5-3 is an open reading frame, and its role is uncertain. This CDR3 spans 12 amino acids. V dropped 0 bases and J dropped 8 bases, with 7 bases sitting between them. The CDR3 spells CARSLGFSTQYF. CDR3 DNA sequence: TGTGCCAGAAGCTTGGGGTTTAGTACGCAGTATTTT.

Turning to this clone: It is unclear where the CDR3 begins or ends on the DNA, so no DNA is shown, and the CDR3 is as TCRdb lists it. The chain carries TRBV18 and TRBJ1-1. Germline CDR1 reads KGHSH; CDR2 reads LQKENI. 13 amino acids form the CDR3, both terminal residues included. This chain's CDR3 is CASSLSLDTEAFF.

The V call is TRBV2, the J call TRBJ2-7; 9 bases match TRBD2. CDR3 size: 15 residues. Trimming cost V 3 bases and J 2 bases; bases outside gene matches: 5. Germline values: CDR1 SNHLY, CDR2 FYNNEI. This CDR3 is CASSDGLAGAYEQYF. CDR3 bases: TGTGCCAGCAGTGACGGGTTAGCGGGGGCCTACGAGCAGTACTTC.

This clone was counted only a few times. V and J are TRBV5-5 and TRBJ1-1, with D possibly TRBD1 on 6 matching bases. This CDR3 region has 16 residues. Germline values: CDR1 SGHKS, CDR2 YYEKEE (reference sequence). Trimming pared 4 bases from V and 1 base from J, leaving 17 bases between. The CDR3 nucleotides read TGTGCCAGCAGCGGGGGCCGGGACAACCCGAACACTGAAGCTTTCTTT. It yields the protein CASSGGRDNPNTEAFF. The full variable domain, with the rest looked up from reference TRBV5-5 and TRBJ1-1, is DAGVTQSPTHLIKTRGQQVTLRCSPISGHKSVSWYQQVLGQGPQFIFQYYEKEERGRGNFPDRFSARQFPNYSSELNVNALLLGDSALYLCASSGGRDNPNTEAFFGQGTRLTVV.

The rearrangement uses TRBV5-4 and TRBJ1-1; D is unresolved. From germline, CDR1 is SGHNT and CDR2 YYREEE (reference sequence). CDR3 length equals 16 residues. Deletions cut 3 bases from V and 0 bases from J, with 15 bases between. CDR3 sequence reads: CASSSGQNLMNTEAFF. The CDR3 DNA sequence: TGTGCCAGCAGCTCCGGGCAGAACCTAATGAACACTGAAGCTTTCTTT.

J is TRBJ2-5 and V is TRBV11-2, with TRBD1 as a possible D gene (5 bases). Trimming took off 5 bases at V and 5 bases at J, with 15 bases between the two ends. CDR3 size: 14 residues. From germline, CDR1 is SGHAT and CDR2 FQNNGV. The CDR3 sequence is CASSKGVARETQYF. The CDR3 DNA reads TGTGCCAGCAGCAAAGGGGTTGCGCGGGAGACCCAGTACTTC.